Shown below are 28 T cell receptor beta chains from a single sample sequenced in a study of Graves' ophthalmopathy and Graves' hyperthyroidism. The authors amplified TCR beta CDR3 regions from RNA transcripts. HTBI-primed RT-PCR formed the first round, and a multiplex PCR formed the second. TCRdb reanalysed the multiplex PCR reads using MiXCR and keeps one entry per CDR3 protein. This sample has more than 550,000 distinct CDR3 sequences, with about 41% found just once. Specimen: peripheral blood. These receptor sequences come from an adult man with Graves' ophthalmopathy.

This chain joins TRBV2 and TRBJ2-7, with D maybe TRBD1 (6 bases). The CDR3 extends over 13 amino acids. From germline, CDR1 is SNHLY and CDR2 FYNNEI. The V end lost 4 bases, the J end lost 6 bases, and 13 bases lay between the germline ends. The CDR3 DNA sequence: TGTGCCAGCAGTGCACGGCTAGGGGGCGAGCAGTACTTC. Translation: CASSARLGGEQYF.

This clonotype was counted only a few times. This chain uses TRBV4-3 with TRBJ2-7; D uncertain. The CDR3 consists of 16 residues. Germline V lookup: CDR1 LGHNA, CDR2 YSLEER. V gave up 0 bases and J gave up 1 base, with 13 bases separating them. CDR3 loop: CASSQDLAARSYEQYF. DNA of the CDR3: TGCGCCAGCAGCCAAGATTTGGCAGCTCGGTCCTACGAGCAGTACTTC.

This clonotype was detected only a few times. V and J are TRBV9 and TRBJ1-2; 9 bases map to TRBD1. Trimming cost V 0 bases and J 7 bases; bases outside gene matches: 13. The CDR3 extends over 17 amino acids. CDR1 and CDR2 (germline): SGDLS, YYNGEE. CDR3 in DNA: TGTGCCAGCAGCGTAGCTACGGTAACAGGGGGCGCTTTTGGCTACACCTTC. Protein: CASSVATVTGGAFGYTF.

In its sample, this clonotype was seen many times. This chain connects TRBV10-3 to TRBJ1-2; 8 bases agree with TRBD1. The CDR3 runs 15 residues. Germline lookup yields CDR1 ENHRY and CDR2 SYGVKD. V shed 5 bases and J 6 bases; nucleotides not matched to a gene: 11. The CDR3 protein is CAISLLTGDRHGYTF. In DNA, the CDR3 is TGTGCCATCAGTCTCTTGACAGGGGATCGGCATGGCTACACCTTC.

This clonotype was counted ten times or more. This chain's CDR3 is CATTRENRSSPLHF. CDR3 in DNA: TGTGCCACCACCCGGGAAAATCGGTCCTCACCCCTCCACTTT. This sequence joins TRBV2 and TRBJ1-6; D is unresolved. The CDR3 has 14 amino acids. CDR1 is SNHLY, CDR2 FYNNEI, per germline. V was clipped by 10 bases and J by 10 bases, with 20 bases between them.

Only a few counts were recorded for this clonotype. The chain combines TRBV11-2 with TRBJ1-2, with D hard to call. This CDR3 contains 15 residues. Between the trimmed V and J ends, which lost 3 bases and 8 bases, there was a span of 19 bases. Per germline, CDR1 SGHAT and CDR2 FQNNGV. The CDR3 nucleotides read TGTGCCAGCAGCTTGGAGGTGGCGGAGCTGAAAGGCTACACCTTC. Translation gives CASSLEVAELKGYTF.

Worth noting for this clonotype: A much larger clone lies one base from this, so it may be a read error. V gene TRBV5-1 combines with J gene TRBJ2-5; D is uncertain. This CDR3 has 13 residues. The germline gives CDR1 SGHRS, CDR2 YFSETQ. The CDR3 DNA sequence: TGCACCAGCAGCTTGGGAAGGAAAGAGACCCAGTACTTC. Amino acids: CTSSLGRKETQYF.

The V gene is TRBV7-2, the J gene TRBJ2-5; TRBD2 might be the D (6 bases). Germline-derived CDR1 and CDR2 are SGHTA and FQGNSA. CDR3 length equals 14 residues. The V gene lost 2 bases and the J gene lost 5 bases, with 12 bases spanning the gap. The CDR3 nucleotides are TGTGCCAGCAGCTTACCCCCAGGGAGGGAGACCCAGTACTTC. This encodes CASSLPPGRETQYF.

V and J are TRBV2 and TRBJ1-5; 10 bases are shared with TRBD1. CDR3 length equals 15 residues. Losses at the gene ends were 7 bases for V and 1 base for J; bases not matched to a gene: 4. Germline assignment: CDR1 SNHLY and CDR2 FYNNEI. The CDR3 DNA reads as TGTGCCAGCAAACGGACAGGGGGAAGCAATCAGCCCCAGCATTTT. This encodes CASKRTGGSNQPQHF.

Concerning this clonotype: At one end the junction does not follow the germline gene, possibly because of a read error. V is TRBV7-9 and J is TRBJ1-5; the D is unclear. CDR3 length: 15 amino acids. Germline loops: CDR1 SEHNR, CDR2 FQNEAQ (reference sequence). This CDR3 is CASSQFEGSNQPQHF. The DNA for the CDR3 is TGCGCCAGCAGCCAGTTCGAGGGTAGCAATCAGCCCCAGCATTTT.

The chain joins TRBV5-5 to TRBJ2-5; TRBD1 is a possible D gene (6 bases). CDR3 length: 15 residues. Between the trimmed V and J ends, which lost 2 bases and 9 bases, there was a span of 20 bases. Germline-derived CDR1 and CDR2 are SGHKS and YYEKEE (reference sequence). The CDR3 here is CASSFQGNSNQPQYF. Here the CDR3 DNA reads TGTGCCAGCAGCTTTCAGGGGAATAGCAATCAGCCCCAGTACTTC.

This clonotype was detected only a few times. The chain joins TRBV12-3 or TRBV12-4 to TRBJ2-5, with 8 nucleotides matching TRBD2. The CDR3 is 15 residues long. The trim removed 6 bases at V and 4 bases at J, leaving 10 bases unmatched. CDR3 DNA: TGTGCCAGCAGGAAAGCGGGAGAGGGGAGAGAGACCCAGTACTTC. Its translation is CASRKAGEGRETQYF.

V usage is TRBV14 and J usage is TRBJ1-2; 7 positions match TRBD1. The CDR3 covers 11 residues. The J segment lost 8 bases and the V segment lost 4 bases, leaving 1 base of the junction unmatched. Per the germline V gene, CDR1 is SGHDN and CDR2 is FVKESK. DNA for the CDR3: TGTGCCAGCAGCCCGACAGGGGGCTACACCTTC. This translates into CASSPTGGYTF.

This chain connects TRBV2 to TRBJ1-2, with D perhaps TRBD1 (5 bases). Trimming left V 3 bases short and J 0 bases short, with 8 bases between. Looked up from germline, CDR1 is SNHLY and CDR2 is FYNNEI. The CDR3 is 14 residues long. The CDR3: CASSEAGPNYGYTF. Here the CDR3 DNA reads TGTGCCAGCAGTGAGGCAGGGCCTAACTATGGCTACACCTTC.

With regard to this clonotype: A much larger clone lies one base from this, so it may be a read error. DNA for the CDR3: TGTGCCAGTAGTGAAGGATACCACATCTACGAGCAGTACTTC. This sequence encodes CASSEGYHIYEQYF. This chain joins TRBV19 and TRBJ2-7; D gene unclear. Per germline, CDR1 LNHDA and CDR2 SQIVND (reference sequence). V was shortened by 5 bases and J by 3 bases, with 14 bases between the two germline ends. The CDR3 totals 14 residues.

The chain combines TRBV5-6 with TRBJ1-1, with D hard to call. The germline gives CDR1 SGHDT, CDR2 YYEEEE. This CDR3 contains 14 residues. The V end lost 4 bases, the J end lost 1 base, and 11 bases lay between the germline ends. In nucleotides, the CDR3 is TGTGCCAGCAGCCTCTACACACAGAACACTGAAGCTTTCTTT. It specifies CASSLYTQNTEAFF.

The CDR3 loop is CVISSDRGRTTEAFF. CDR3 nucleotide sequence: TGTGTCATCAGTTCAGACAGGGGGAGGACCACTGAAGCTTTCTTT. This chain joins TRBV6-1 and TRBJ1-1, with 9 nucleotides matching TRBD1. The CDR3 loop spans 15 amino acids. Germline V gene data show CDR1 as MNHNS and CDR2 as SASEGT.

This clonotype was detected a few times. A read error is possible here, since a much larger clone lies one base away. V is TRBV12-3 or TRBV12-4 and J is TRBJ1-1, with D hard to call. Trimming shortened V by 7 bases and J by 1 base, and 10 bases separated the two germline ends. The CDR3 extends over 13 amino acids. The CDR3 nucleotides are TGTGCCAGCACCGAATTCGGGAACACTGAAGCTTTCTTT. Translated, it gives CASTEFGNTEAFF.

This clonotype has a handful of counts. V is TRBV2 and J is TRBJ1-2; 10 nucleotides line up with TRBD1. V dropped 5 bases and J dropped 4; count of bases not matched to a gene: 7. Germline assignment: CDR1 SNHLY and CDR2 FYNNEI. The CDR3 has 15 residues. The CDR3 region is CASSLGQGITYGYTF. DNA of the CDR3: TGTGCCAGCAGTCTGGGACAGGGGATTACCTATGGCTACACCTTC.

This clonotype was detected a few times. This rearrangement joins TRBV5-4 to TRBJ1-6, with 8 positions matching TRBD1. Germline V gene data show CDR1 as SGHNT and CDR2 as YYREEE (reference sequence). This CDR3 is 18 amino acids long. With V trimmed by 1 base and J by 7 bases, 13 bases remained unmatched. This CDR3 reads CASSLRSGGVRRNSPLHF. Written as DNA, the CDR3 is TGTGCCAGCAGCTTGAGATCAGGGGGCGTCCGGCGGAATTCACCCCTCCACTTT.

This clonotype has a count of ten or more. The V gene is TRBV7-6, the J gene TRBJ1-3; D is undetermined. This CDR3 is 13 amino acids long. The germline gives CDR1 SGHVS, CDR2 FNYEAQ. The V and J ends lost 6 bases and 0 bases respectively, with 6 bases between them. The CDR3: CASRSYSGNTIYF. CDR3 DNA sequence: TGTGCCAGCAGGTCTTACTCTGGAAACACCATATATTTT.

The chain is built from TRBV12-3 or TRBV12-4 and TRBJ1-4; 11 nucleotides line up with TRBD1. The CDR3 totals 15 residues. Germline trimming cut 1 base from V and 7 bases from J; bases unmatched to any gene: 2. CDR3 amino acids: CASSLDGTGGEKLFF. CDR3 in DNA: TGTGCCAGCAGTTTAGATGGGACAGGGGGTGAAAAACTGTTTTTT.

This sequence joins TRBV11-2 and TRBJ2-7; TRBD2 might be the D (5 bases). V gave up 3 bases and J gave up 7 bases, with 7 bases separating them. From germline, CDR1 is SGHAT and CDR2 FQNNGV. This CDR3 is built from 11 residues. In nucleotides, the CDR3 is TGTGCCAGCAGCTTCCCGGGGGAGCAGTACTTC. This gives the protein CASSFPGEQYF.

The chain links TRBV2 to TRBJ2-2, with D perhaps TRBD1 (6 bases). Germline CDR1 reads SNHLY; CDR2 reads FYNNEI. Trimming stripped 5 bases from V and 8 bases from J, with 9 bases between. This CDR3 comprises 12 residues. The CDR3 coding sequence is TGTGCCAGCAGTACCCAGGGGGGGGAGCTGTTTTTT. Its translation is CASSTQGGELFF.

The CDR3 nucleotides read TGTGCCAGCAGTGAACTGGGGAAATCCTACGAGCAGTACTTC. Protein sequence: CASSELGKSYEQYF. The genes are TRBV11-2 and TRBJ2-7; no firm D call. CDR1 and CDR2 from the germline V gene are SGHAT and FQNNGV. Between the trimmed V and J ends, which lost 6 bases and 1 base, there was a span of 13 bases. The CDR3 has 14 residues. The variable domain in full, completed from reference TRBV11-2 and TRBJ2-7, reads EAGVAQSPRYKIIEKRQSVAFWCNPISGHATLYWYQQILGQGPKLLIQFQNNGVVDDSQLPKDRFSAERLKGVDSTLKIQPAKLEDSAVYLCASSELGKSYEQYFGPGTRLTVT.

The chain recombines TRBV6-4 with TRBJ2-2; no firm D call. The V gene lost 2 bases and the J gene lost 3 bases, with 4 bases spanning the gap. From germline, CDR1 is MRHNA and CDR2 SNTAGT. The CDR3 contains 13 residues. CDR3 region: CASSDTYTGELFF. Here the CDR3 DNA reads TGTGCCAGCAGTGACACCTACACCGGGGAGCTGTTTTTT.

This clonotype has only a few counts. The CDR3 loop reads CASSLLAAGSSYEQYF. For the CDR3, the DNA is TGTGCCAGCAGCCTACTAGCTGCAGGGAGCTCCTACGAGCAGTACTTC. This chain joins TRBV7-8 and TRBJ2-7; D possibly corresponds to TRBD2 (6 bases). The V gene's germline CDR1 is SGHVS and CDR2 FQNEAQ. V was pared by 5 bases and J by 0 bases, with 17 bases between. The CDR3 covers 16 residues.

To note about this clonotype: The junction does not match germline at one end; this may be a read error. V and J are TRBV2 and TRBJ2-2; maybe TRBD2 (5 bases). The CDR3 is 13 residues long. Germline V gene sequence: CDR1 SNHLY, CDR2 FYNNEI. For the CDR3, the DNA is TGTGCCAGCAGATTTAGGTTCACCGGGAAGCTGTTTTTT. Residues: CASRFRFTGKLFF.